Listed below are T cell receptor beta chains from one sample, sequenced in a study of shared clonotypes between healthy human individuals. The method was immunoSEQ multiplex PCR; TCRdb's version includes in-frame clones alone and lacks a portion of them. Counted here are under 600,000 clones, roughly 98% occurring once; the ten biggest clones make up 0.3%. Sequenced material: naive CD8+ T cells sorted from blood. The receptor set was obtained from a young man in good health. Each CDR3 is given with its conserved first and last residue. D genes are given only for firm matches. Size is stated for part of the rows, as once, few or many counts, or as a class when the clone is expanded.

clone_size: -; v_call: TRBV28; j_call: TRBJ1-5; d_call: -; cdr3_nt: TGTGCCAGCAGTTTTGTCAGCCTTGGGGGCAATCAGCCCCAGCATTTT; cdr3_aa: CASSFVSLGGNQPQHF
clone_size: -; v_call: TRBV2; j_call: TRBJ1-2; d_call: -; cdr3_nt: TGTGCCAGCAGTCAGTCTCCACGGGGGAACGCTAACTATGGCTACACCTTC; cdr3_aa: CASSQSPRGNANYGYTF
clone_size: -; v_call: TRBV28; j_call: TRBJ2-1; d_call: TRBD2; cdr3_nt: TGTGCCAGCAGTTTGGGGCTAGCGGGGAACAATGAGCAGTTCTTC; cdr3_aa: CASSLGLAGNNEQFF
clone_size: -; v_call: TRBV6-1; j_call: TRBJ2-7; d_call: TRBD2; cdr3_nt: TGTGCCAGCGGACTAGCGGGAGGTCAAGAGCAGTACTTC; cdr3_aa: CASGLAGGQEQYF
clone_size: -; v_call: TRBV7-3; j_call: TRBJ2-1; d_call: TRBD2; cdr3_nt: TGTGCCAGCAGCCCCGCGGGGGGCGGGGAGCAGTTCTTC; cdr3_aa: CASSPAGGGEQFF
clone_size: -; v_call: TRBV18; j_call: TRBJ2-1; d_call: TRBD2; cdr3_nt: TGTGCCAGCTCACCACTGGCGGGAGAGGGTAATGAGCAGTTCTTC; cdr3_aa: CASSPLAGEGNEQFF
clone_size: -; v_call: TRBV15; j_call: TRBJ1-5; d_call: -; cdr3_nt: TGTGCCACCAGCAGAGGGTGGCAGGGAGGACAGCCCCAGCATTTT; cdr3_aa: CATSRGWQGGQPQHF
clone_size: -; v_call: TRBV9; j_call: TRBJ2-1; d_call: TRBD2; cdr3_nt: TGTGCCAGCACCCCGAGCGGGGTACCCTACAATGAGCAGTTCTTC; cdr3_aa: CASTPSGVPYNEQFF
clone_size: once; v_call: TRBV7-9; j_call: TRBJ2-7; d_call: -; cdr3_nt: TGTGCCAGCAGCTTAAAAGGGGGAGCCTACGAGCAGTACTTC; cdr3_aa: CASSLKGGAYEQYF
clone_size: -; v_call: TRBV7-9; j_call: TRBJ2-7; d_call: -; cdr3_nt: TGTGCCAGCAGCCTGGACATTAAGAGCTCCTACGAGCAGTACTTC; cdr3_aa: CASSLDIKSSYEQYF
clone_size: -; v_call: TRBV6-1; j_call: TRBJ2-3; d_call: TRBD2; cdr3_nt: TGTGCCAGCAGTGAAGCAGTAGCGGGAGGGTCAGATACGCAGTATTTT; cdr3_aa: CASSEAVAGGSDTQYF
clone_size: -; v_call: TRBV4-1; j_call: TRBJ2-2; d_call: -; cdr3_nt: TGCGCCAGCAGCCAGAATCAATTCACCGGGGAGCTGTTTTTT; cdr3_aa: CASSQNQFTGELFF
clone_size: -; v_call: TRBV11-2; j_call: TRBJ2-7; d_call: -; cdr3_nt: TGTGCCAGCAGCTTTGGCTCAGGGGACGAGCAGTACTTC; cdr3_aa: CASSFGSGDEQYF
clone_size: -; v_call: TRBV6-5; j_call: TRBJ2-5; d_call: TRBD1; cdr3_nt: TGTGCCAGCAGTTCCGGGACAGGGGGACCCGAGGTCGACTTC; cdr3_aa: CASSSGTGGPEVDF
clone_size: -; v_call: TRBV11-2; j_call: TRBJ2-7; d_call: TRBD2; cdr3_nt: TGTGCCAGCAGCTTATCCGCGGGAGACTTCCTTGGGGGGCAGTACTTC; cdr3_aa: CASSLSAGDFLGGQYF
clone_size: -; v_call: TRBV7-3; j_call: TRBJ2-3; d_call: -; cdr3_nt: TGTGCCAGCAGCGCATTAGGGGGAAGTGTAGATACGCAGTATTTT; cdr3_aa: CASSALGGSVDTQYF